These 4 T cell receptor beta chains originate from one sample sequenced in a study of tissue T cells after allogeneic stem cell transplantation. Sequenced by immunoSEQ multiplex PCR; TCRdb stores in-frame clones only, minus some. The data contain roughly 51,000 clones, about 73% of them singletons. Specimen: sorted cells pooled from one or two spleens. Receptors originate from a pool of C57BL/6 mice in good health.

This clone was found once. Gene names and germline refer to mouse. The sequenced fragment ends 1 residue before the CDR3 boundary, so the rest is inferred from the germline J gene. V and J are TRBV31 and TRBJ2-7; 11 bases match TRBD2. The CDR3 covers 13 residues. Trimming took 2 bases from V and 7 from J; bases not matched to a gene: 4. CDR1 is GKSSPN and CDR2 is SITVG in the germline V gene. CDR3 amino acids: CAWSATGGVEQYF. The CDR3 bases that were read are TGTGCCTGGAGTGCGACTGGGGGGGTCGAACAGTAC.

Details on this clone: Gene names refer to mouse genes. The CDR3 end falls 1 residue outside the read, so it is completed with the germline J gene. The chain recombines TRBV13-2 with TRBJ2-4, with 12 bases identical to TRBD2. This CDR3 has 16 amino acids. The V and J ends lost 2 bases and 7 bases, in that order; junction bases with no gene match: 8. From germline, CDR1 is NNHNN and CDR2 SYGAGS (reference sequence). This chain's CDR3 is CASGDPTGGAPDTLYF. The sequenced CDR3 bases are TGTGCCAGCGGTGACCCGACTGGGGGGGCGCCTGACACCTTGTAC.

As regards this clone: Genes here carry mouse names. The read ends 1 residue early relative to the CDR3; the germline J gene fills the gap. The chain carries TRBV13-2 and TRBJ2-3; 12 nucleotides align to TRBD2. Germline V gives CDR1 NNHNN, CDR2 SYGAGS (reference sequence). J lost 1 base, V lost 5 bases, and 2 bases had no gene match. The CDR3 length is 15 residues. The CDR3 reads CASGTGGAGAETLYF. Partial CDR3 DNA: TGTGCCAGCGGGACTGGGGGGGCCGGTGCAGAAACGCTGTAT.

This clone was counted a few times. Gene names denote mouse genes. The read comes to an end 1 residue before the CDR3 does, leaving the germline J gene to fill in the end. This chain uses TRBV2 with TRBJ1-3, with 11 bases lining up with TRBD1. Germline loops: CDR1 LGHNA, CDR2 YSYQKL. The CDR3 totals 16 residues. Trimming took 1 base from V and 2 from J; bases not matched to a gene: 1. CDR3 residues: CASSQVDRGPGNTLYF. The DNA read from the CDR3 is TGTGCCAGCAGCCAAGTGGACAGGGGGCCTGGAAATACGCTCTAT.